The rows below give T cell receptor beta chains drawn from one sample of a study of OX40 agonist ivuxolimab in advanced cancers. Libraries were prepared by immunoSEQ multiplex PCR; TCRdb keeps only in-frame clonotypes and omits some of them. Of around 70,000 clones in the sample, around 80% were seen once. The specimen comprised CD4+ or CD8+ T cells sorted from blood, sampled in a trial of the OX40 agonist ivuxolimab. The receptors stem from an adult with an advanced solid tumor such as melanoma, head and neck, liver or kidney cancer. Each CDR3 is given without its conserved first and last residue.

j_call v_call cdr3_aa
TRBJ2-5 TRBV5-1 ASRSRTGGQTRQTQY
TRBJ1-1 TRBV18 ASSVSGYEAF
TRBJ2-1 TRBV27 ASSLKGARYNEQF
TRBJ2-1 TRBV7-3 ASSSTMSGEQF
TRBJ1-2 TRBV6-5 ASSPGQGVVGGYT
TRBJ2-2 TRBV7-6 ASSLNVDVSTGELF
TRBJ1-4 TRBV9 ASSVGTNEKLF
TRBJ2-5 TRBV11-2 ASSLDSFVETQY
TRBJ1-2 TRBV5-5 ASSFATDYGYT
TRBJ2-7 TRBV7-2 ASSSDGDRAYEQY
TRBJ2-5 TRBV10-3 AIQSAGEVTQY
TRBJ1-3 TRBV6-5 ASSYSGRGKGNTIY
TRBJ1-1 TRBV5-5 ASSLTGDTEAF
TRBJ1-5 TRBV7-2 ASSLTVNQPQH
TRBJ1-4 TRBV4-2 ASSRGEKLF
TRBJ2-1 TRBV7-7 ASSSGQGAYNEQF
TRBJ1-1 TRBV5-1 ASREGEDTEAF
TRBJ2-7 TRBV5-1 ASSFSGPSYEQY
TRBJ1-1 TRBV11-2 ASSTGTRAPEAF
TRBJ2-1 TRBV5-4 ASSSAGLAKNEQF
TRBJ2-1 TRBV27 ASSPPSTLEF
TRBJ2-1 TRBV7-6 ASSFGGQGFYNEQF
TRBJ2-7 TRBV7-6 ASSLDRGYEQY
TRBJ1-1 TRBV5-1 ASSLGQGATEAF
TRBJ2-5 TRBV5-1 ASSGETQY
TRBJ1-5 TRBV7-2 ASSLGIGQPQH
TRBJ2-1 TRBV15 ATSRDRGDGPNNEQF
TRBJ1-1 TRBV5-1 ASSRQNRNTEAF
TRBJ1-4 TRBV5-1 ASSLGQGSNEKLF
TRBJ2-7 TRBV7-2 ASSLGGRIAPEQY
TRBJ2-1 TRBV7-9 ASRSGLGIYNEQF
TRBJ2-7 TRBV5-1 ASSLGGSQFSYEQY
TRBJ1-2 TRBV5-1 ASSLDRGPNYGYT
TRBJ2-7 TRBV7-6 ASSPDRGPYEQY
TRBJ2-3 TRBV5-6 ASSLGGGTDTQY
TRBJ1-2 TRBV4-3 ASSQDHVPYGYT
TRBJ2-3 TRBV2 ASSGGGEPDTQY
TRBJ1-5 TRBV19 ASSGLWGNQPQH
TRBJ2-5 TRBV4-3 ASSLLAGASQETQY
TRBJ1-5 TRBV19 ASSMSRGSYQPQH
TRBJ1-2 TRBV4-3 ASSQDQEYGYT
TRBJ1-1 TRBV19 ASQGYTEAF
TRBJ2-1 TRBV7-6 ASSLMGNEQF
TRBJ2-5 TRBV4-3 ASSQDLGRGRGETQY
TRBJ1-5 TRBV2 ASSEESPPQH
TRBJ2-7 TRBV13 ASSRTLLYEQY
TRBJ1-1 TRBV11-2 ASSLLSAYTEAF
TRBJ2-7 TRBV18 ASSPAGDYEQY
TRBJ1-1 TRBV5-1 ASSLQTGGYTEAF
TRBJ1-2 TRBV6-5 ASSYGWQSIGYT
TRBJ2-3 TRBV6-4 ASSDSQGGKDTDTQY
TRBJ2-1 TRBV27 ASSFVGSYNEQF
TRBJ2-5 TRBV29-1 SVGHTKETQY
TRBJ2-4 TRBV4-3 ASSQDQGTAIQY
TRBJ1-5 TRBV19 ASSIDRDQPQH
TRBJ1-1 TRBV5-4 ASSWGRDSYTEAF
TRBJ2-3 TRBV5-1 ASSSESSGTQY
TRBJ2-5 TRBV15 ATSRFAGEETQY
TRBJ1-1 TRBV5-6 ASSLSLNTEAF
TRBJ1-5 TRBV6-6 ASSRAGEPQH